This TCR beta chain was documented in a study of cytomegalovirus exposure and HLA in healthy donors. Whole-study results and caveats: In a later analysis, the majority of CMV-associated beta chains seemingly showed HLA restriction.

CDR3 length: 15 residues. CDR1 and CDR2 (germline): MNHEY, SVGAGI. J gave up 6 bases and V 8 bases, and 13 bases lay outside the gene matches. The PCR contained 60 Vbeta and 13 Jbeta primers. Generated by immunoSEQ multiplex PCR, the TCRdb table keeps only in-frame clones and is missing some. The table has around 180,000 clones, about four fifths seen once. In regard to this clone: Its cognate antigen is unknown.

This TCR came from a man aged 25 to 40 in good health and CMV-seropositive. The chain employs TRBV6-5 and TRBJ2-3, with TRBD2 matching over 8 bases. What was sequenced was PBMCs. The CDR3 reads CASARFSGAPDTQYF. The CDR3 nucleotides are TGTGCCAGCGCGAGATTTAGCGGGGCCCCGGATACGCAGTATTTT.